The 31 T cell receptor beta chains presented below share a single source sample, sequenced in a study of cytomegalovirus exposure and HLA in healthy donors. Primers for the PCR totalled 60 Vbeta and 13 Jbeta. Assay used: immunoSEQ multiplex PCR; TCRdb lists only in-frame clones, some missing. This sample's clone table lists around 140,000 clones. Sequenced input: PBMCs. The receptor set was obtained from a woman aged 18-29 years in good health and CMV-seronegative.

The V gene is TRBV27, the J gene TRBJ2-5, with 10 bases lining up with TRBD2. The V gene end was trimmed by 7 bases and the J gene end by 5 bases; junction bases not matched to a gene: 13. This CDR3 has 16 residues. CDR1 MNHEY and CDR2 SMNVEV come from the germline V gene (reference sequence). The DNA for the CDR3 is TGTGCCAGCAAACCCCACCCTAGCGGGAGTCCCGAGACCCAGTACTTC. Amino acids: CASKPHPSGSPETQYF.

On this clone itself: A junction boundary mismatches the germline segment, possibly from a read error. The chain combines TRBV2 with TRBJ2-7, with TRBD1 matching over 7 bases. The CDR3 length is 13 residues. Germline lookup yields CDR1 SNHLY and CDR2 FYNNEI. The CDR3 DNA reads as TGTGCCACCGAAACAGGGGTGGGCTACGAGCAGCACTTC. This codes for CATETGVGYEQHF.

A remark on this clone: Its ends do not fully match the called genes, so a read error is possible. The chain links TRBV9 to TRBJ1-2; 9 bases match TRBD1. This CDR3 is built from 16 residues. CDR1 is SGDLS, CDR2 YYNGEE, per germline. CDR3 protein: CASSPDPGQGSYDYTF. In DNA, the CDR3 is TGTGCCAGCAGCCCCGACCCGGGACAGGGTTCCTATGACTACACCTTC.

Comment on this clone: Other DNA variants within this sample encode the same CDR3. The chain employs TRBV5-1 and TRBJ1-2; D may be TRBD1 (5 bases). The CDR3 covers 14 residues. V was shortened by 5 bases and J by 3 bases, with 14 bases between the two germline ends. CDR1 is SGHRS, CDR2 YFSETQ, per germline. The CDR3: CASRGEGAHYGYTF. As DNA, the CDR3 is TGCGCCAGCAGAGGGGAGGGCGCTCACTATGGCTACACCTTC.

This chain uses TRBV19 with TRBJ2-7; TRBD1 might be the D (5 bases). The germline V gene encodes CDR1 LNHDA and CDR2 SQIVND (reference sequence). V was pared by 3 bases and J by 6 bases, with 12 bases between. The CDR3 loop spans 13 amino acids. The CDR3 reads CASSIRVQVEQYF. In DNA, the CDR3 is TGTGCCAGTAGTATCCGGGTACAGGTCGAGCAGTACTTC.

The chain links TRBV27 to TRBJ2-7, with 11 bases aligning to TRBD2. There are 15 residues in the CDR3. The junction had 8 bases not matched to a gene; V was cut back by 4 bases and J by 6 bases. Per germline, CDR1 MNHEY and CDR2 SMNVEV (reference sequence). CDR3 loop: CASSSRLAGPGEQYF. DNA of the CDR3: TGTGCCAGCAGTTCACGACTAGCGGGGCCAGGCGAGCAGTACTTC.

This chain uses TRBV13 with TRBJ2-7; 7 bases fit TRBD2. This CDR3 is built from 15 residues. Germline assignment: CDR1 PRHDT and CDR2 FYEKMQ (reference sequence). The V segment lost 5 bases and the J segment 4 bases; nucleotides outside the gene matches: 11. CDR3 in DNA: TGTGCCAGCAGCCAGCGGGGAATAGCGGCATACGAGCAGTACTTC. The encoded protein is CASSQRGIAAYEQYF.

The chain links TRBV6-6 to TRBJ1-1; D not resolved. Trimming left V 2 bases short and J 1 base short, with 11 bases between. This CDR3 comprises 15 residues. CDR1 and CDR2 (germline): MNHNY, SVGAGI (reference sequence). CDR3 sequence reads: CASSYAFPRNTEAFF. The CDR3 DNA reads TGTGCCAGCAGTTACGCTTTCCCCAGGAACACTGAAGCTTTCTTT.

CDR3 loop: CASSLSGTSGEQFF. The CDR3 nucleotides are TGTGCCAGCAGCCTCTCCGGGACTAGCGGTGAGCAGTTCTTC. The chain uses TRBV25-1 and TRBJ2-1; 11 bases line up with TRBD2. V dropped 6 bases and J dropped 9; count of bases not matched to a gene: 7. CDR3 length: 14 residues. Germline CDR1 is MGHDK and CDR2 is SYGVNS.

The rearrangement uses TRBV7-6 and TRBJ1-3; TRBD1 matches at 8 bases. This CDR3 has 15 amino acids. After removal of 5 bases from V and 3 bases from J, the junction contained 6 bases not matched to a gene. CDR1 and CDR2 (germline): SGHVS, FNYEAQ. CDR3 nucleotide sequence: TGTGCCAGCAGCCGTGGACAGGGAGGTGGAAACACCATATATTTT. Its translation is CASSRGQGGGNTIYF.

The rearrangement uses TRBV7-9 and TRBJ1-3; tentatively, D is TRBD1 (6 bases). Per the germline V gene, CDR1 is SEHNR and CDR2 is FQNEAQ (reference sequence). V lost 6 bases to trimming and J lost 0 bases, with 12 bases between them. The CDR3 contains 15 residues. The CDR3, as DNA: TGTGCCAGCAGAGCGGGGGCAAGCTCTGGAAACACCATATATTTT. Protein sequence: CASRAGASSGNTIYF.

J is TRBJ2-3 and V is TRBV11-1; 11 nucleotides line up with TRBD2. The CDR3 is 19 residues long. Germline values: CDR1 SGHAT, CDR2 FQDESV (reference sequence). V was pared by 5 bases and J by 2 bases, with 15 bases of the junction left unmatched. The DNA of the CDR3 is TGTGCCAGCAGCGACGACGACGGTATAGCGGGAGGGCCCACAGATACGCAGTATTTT. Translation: CASSDDDGIAGGPTDTQYF.

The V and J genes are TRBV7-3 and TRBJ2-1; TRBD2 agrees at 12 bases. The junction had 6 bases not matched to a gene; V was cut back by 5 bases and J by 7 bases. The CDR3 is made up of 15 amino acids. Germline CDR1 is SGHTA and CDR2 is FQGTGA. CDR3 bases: TGTGCCAGCAGCCGTAGACTAGCGGGAGTGAATGAGCAGTTCTTC. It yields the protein CASSRRLAGVNEQFF.

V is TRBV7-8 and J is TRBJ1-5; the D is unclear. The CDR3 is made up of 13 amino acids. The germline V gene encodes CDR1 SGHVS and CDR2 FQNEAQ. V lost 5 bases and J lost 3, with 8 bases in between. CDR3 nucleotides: TGTGCCAGCAGCCCGGGGAACAATCAGCCCCAGCATTTT. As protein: CASSPGNNQPQHF.

The chain's CDR3 is CAISESPGDNEKLFF. The CDR3 DNA reads TGTGCCATCAGTGAGTCCCCAGGGGACAATGAAAAACTGTTTTTT. V gene TRBV10-3 combines with J gene TRBJ1-4, with D tentatively TRBD1 (6 bases). The CDR3 contains 15 residues. The germline CDR1 and CDR2 sequences are ENHRY and SYGVKD. Deletions cut 0 bases from V and 5 bases from J, with 10 bases between.

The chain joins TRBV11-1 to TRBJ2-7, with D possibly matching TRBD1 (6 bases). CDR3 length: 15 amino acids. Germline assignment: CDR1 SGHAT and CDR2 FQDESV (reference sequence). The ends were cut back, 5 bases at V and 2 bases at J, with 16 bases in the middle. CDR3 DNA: TGTGCCAGCAGCCCCATAGGGACACGGCCCTACGAGCAGTACTTC. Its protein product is CASSPIGTRPYEQYF.

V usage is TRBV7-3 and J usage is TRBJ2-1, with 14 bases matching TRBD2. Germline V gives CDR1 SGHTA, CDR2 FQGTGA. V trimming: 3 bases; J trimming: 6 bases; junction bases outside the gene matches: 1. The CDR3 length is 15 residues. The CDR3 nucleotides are TGTGCCAGCAGCTTCGGGACTAGCGGGAGCAATGAGCAGTTCTTC. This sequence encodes CASSFGTSGSNEQFF. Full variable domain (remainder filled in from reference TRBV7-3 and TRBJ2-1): GAGVSQTPSNKVTEKGKYVELRCDPISGHTALYWYRQSLGQGPEFLIYFQGTGAADDSGLPNDRFFAVRPEGSVSTLKIQRTERGDSAVYLCASSFGTSGSNEQFFGPGTRLTVL.

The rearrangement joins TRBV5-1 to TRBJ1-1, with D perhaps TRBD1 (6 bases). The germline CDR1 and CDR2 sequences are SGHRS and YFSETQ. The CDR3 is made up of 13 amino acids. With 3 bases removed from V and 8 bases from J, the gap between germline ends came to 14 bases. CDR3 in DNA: TGCGCCAGCAGCTCCACCCAGGGGTCGGAAGCTTTCTTT. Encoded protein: CASSSTQGSEAFF. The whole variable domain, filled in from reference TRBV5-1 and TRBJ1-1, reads KAGVTQTPRYLIKTRGQQVTLSCSPISGHRSVSWYQQTPGQGLQFLFEYFSETQRNKGNFPGRFSGRQFSNSRSEMNVSTLELGDSALYLCASSSTQGSEAFFGQGTRLTVV.

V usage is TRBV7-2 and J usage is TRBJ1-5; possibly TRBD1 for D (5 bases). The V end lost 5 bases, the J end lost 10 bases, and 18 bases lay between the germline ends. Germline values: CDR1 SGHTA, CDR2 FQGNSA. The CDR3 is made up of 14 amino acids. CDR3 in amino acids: CASSQDSIGGPQHF. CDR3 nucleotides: TGTGCCAGCAGCCAAGACAGCATCGGGGGACCCCAGCATTTT.

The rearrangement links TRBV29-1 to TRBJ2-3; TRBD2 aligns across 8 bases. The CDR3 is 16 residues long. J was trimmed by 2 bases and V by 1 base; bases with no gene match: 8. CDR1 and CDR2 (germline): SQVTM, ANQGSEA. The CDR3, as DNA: TGCAGCGTTGAAGTGACTAGCGTTGGGTTCACAGATACGCAGTATTTT. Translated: CSVEVTSVGFTDTQYF.

CDR3 DNA: TGTGCCAGTAGTAACCCGGGACTAGCGGACCAAGAGACCCAGTACTTC. Encoded protein: CASSNPGLADQETQYF. The gene calls are TRBV19 and TRBJ2-5; TRBD2 agrees at 11 bases. J gave up 0 bases and V 4 bases, and 4 bases lay outside the gene matches. CDR3 length: 16 amino acids. Per the germline V gene, CDR1 is LNHDA and CDR2 is SQIVND (reference sequence).

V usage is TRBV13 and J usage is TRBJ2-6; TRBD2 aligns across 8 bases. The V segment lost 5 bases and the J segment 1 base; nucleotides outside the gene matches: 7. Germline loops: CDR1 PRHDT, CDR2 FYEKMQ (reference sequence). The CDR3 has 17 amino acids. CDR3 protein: CASSQGTRASGANVLTF. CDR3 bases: TGTGCCAGCAGCCAGGGGACTAGAGCGTCTGGGGCCAACGTCCTGACTTTC.

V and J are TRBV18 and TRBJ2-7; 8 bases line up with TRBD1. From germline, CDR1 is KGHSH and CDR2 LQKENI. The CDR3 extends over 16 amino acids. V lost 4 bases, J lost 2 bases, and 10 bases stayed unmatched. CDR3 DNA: TGTGCCAGCTCACACCCCCTGGGACAGGTACCCTACGAGCAGTACTTC. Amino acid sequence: CASSHPLGQVPYEQYF.

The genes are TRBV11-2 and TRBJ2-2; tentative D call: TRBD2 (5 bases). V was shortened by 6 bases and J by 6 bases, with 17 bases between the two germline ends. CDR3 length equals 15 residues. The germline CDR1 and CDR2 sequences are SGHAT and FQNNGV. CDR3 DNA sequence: TGTGCCAGCAGTAAGGTGGGAGTACATGCCGGGGAGCTGTTTTTT. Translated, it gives CASSKVGVHAGELFF.

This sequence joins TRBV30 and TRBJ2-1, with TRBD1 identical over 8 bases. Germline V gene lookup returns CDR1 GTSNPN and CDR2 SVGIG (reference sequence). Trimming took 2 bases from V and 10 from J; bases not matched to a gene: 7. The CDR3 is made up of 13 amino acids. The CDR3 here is CAWSQDRGHEQFF. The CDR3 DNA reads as TGTGCCTGGAGTCAAGACAGGGGCCACGAGCAGTTCTTC.

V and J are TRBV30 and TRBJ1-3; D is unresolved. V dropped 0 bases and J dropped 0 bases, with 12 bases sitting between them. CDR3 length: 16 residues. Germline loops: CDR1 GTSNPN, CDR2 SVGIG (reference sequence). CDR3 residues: CAWSVGESNSGNTIYF. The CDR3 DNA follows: TGTGCCTGGAGTGTTGGAGAGAGTAACTCTGGAAACACCATATATTTT.

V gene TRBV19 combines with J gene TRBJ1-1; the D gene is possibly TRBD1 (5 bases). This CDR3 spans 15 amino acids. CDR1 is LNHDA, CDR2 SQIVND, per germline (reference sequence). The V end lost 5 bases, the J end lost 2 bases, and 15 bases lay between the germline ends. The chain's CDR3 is CASSLSEQGNTEAFF. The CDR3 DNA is TGTGCCAGTAGTCTTTCGGAGCAGGGCAACACTGAAGCTTTCTTT.

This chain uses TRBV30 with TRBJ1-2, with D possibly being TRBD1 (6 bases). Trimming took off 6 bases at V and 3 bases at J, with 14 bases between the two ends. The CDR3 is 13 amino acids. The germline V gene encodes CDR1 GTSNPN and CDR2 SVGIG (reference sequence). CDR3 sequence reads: CACSGAAHYGYTF. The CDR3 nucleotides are TGTGCCTGTTCAGGGGCGGCCCACTATGGCTACACCTTC. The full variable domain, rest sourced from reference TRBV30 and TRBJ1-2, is SQTIHQWPATLVQPVGSPLSLECTVEGTSNPNLYWYRQAAGRGLQLLFYSVGIGQISSEVPQNLSASRPQDRQFILSSKKLLLSDSGFYLCACSGAAHYGYTFGSGTRLTVV.

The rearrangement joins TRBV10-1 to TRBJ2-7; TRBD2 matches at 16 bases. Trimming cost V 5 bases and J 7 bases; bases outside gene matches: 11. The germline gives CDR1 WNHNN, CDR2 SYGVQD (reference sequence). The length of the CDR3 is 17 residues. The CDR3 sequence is CASSPGTSGRDPREQYV. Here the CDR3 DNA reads TGCGCCAGCAGTCCCGGGACTAGCGGGAGGGACCCGCGAGAGCAGTACGTC.

The CDR3: CASSQRWTGGAPNEKLFF. The CDR3, as DNA: TGTGCCAGCAGCCAACGATGGACAGGGGGCGCCCCTAATGAAAAACTGTTTTTT. The rearrangement links TRBV5-5 to TRBJ1-4; 11 bases align to TRBD1. After removal of 4 bases from V and 3 bases from J, the junction contained 11 bases not matched to a gene. The length of the CDR3 is 18 residues. Per the germline V gene, CDR1 is SGHKS and CDR2 is YYEKEE (reference sequence).

As DNA, the CDR3 is TGTGCTAGTGGTTTGCCTGTTAAGCAGGGGGTCGACTCCTACGAGCAGTACGTC. Residues: CASGLPVKQGVDSYEQYV. The chain combines TRBV12-5 with TRBJ2-7; 7 bases fit TRBD1. The CDR3 length is 18 residues. V dropped 2 bases and J dropped 0; count of bases not matched to a gene: 13. Germline CDR1 and CDR2: LGHNT and FRNRAP.